The 25 T cell receptor beta chains below were found in one sample sequenced in a study of long-term antiretroviral therapy in people with HIV. Sequencing used immunoSEQ v3.0 at survey level. Libraries were prepared by immunoSEQ multiplex PCR; TCRdb keeps only in-frame clonotypes and omits some of them. The table records around 21,000 clones, around 80% of them present only once. The input for sequencing was unsorted PBMCs, taken 1.9 years after starting antiretroviral therapy. Every receptor here comes from a woman aged 45-59 years with HIV.

The genes are TRBV6-5 and TRBJ1-5, with D perhaps matching TRBD1 (5 bases). V was cut by 0 bases and J by 5 bases, with 8 bases left in between. The CDR3 sequence is 14 residues long. Germline lookup yields CDR1 MNHEY and CDR2 SVGAGI. The CDR3 DNA is TGTGCCAGCAGTTACTCGGGACGGGATCAGCCCCAGCATTTT. It translates to CASSYSGRDQPQHF.

The chain uses TRBV7-2 and TRBJ2-5; 7 bases are shared with TRBD1. From germline, CDR1 is SGHTA and CDR2 FQGNSA. After removal of 1 base from V and 5 bases from J, the junction contained 4 bases not matched to a gene. The CDR3 is 14 amino acids. CDR3 in amino acids: CASSLGGGRETQYF. For the CDR3, the DNA is TGTGCCAGCAGCTTAGGAGGGGGCAGGGAGACCCAGTACTTC.

The V gene is TRBV6-5, the J gene TRBJ1-2, with D hard to call. There are 13 residues in the CDR3. Germline V gives CDR1 MNHEY, CDR2 SVGAGI. V dropped 7 bases and J dropped 8 bases, with 17 bases sitting between them. The CDR3 is CASTYSVRGGYTF. The CDR3 nucleotides read TGTGCCAGCACCTATTCAGTAAGAGGCGGCTACACCTTC.

This chain links TRBV28 with TRBJ1-1; D uncertain. The V gene's germline CDR1 is MDHEN and CDR2 SYDVKM. V was clipped by 3 bases and J by 0 bases, with 8 bases between them. CDR3 size: 14 residues. The CDR3 spells CASSLPTMNTEAFF. CDR3 in DNA: TGTGCCAGCAGTTTGCCGACCATGAACACTGAAGCTTTCTTT.

J is TRBJ2-7 and V is TRBV9; TRBD2 matches at 13 bases. V shed 4 bases and J 6 bases; nucleotides not matched to a gene: 10. Germline V gives CDR1 SGDLS, CDR2 YYNGEE. The CDR3 covers 16 residues. CDR3 loop: CASSSGTSGDTLEQYF. The CDR3 coding sequence is TGTGCCAGCAGCTCTGGGACTAGCGGGGACACACTCGAGCAGTACTTC.

This clone has just a few counts. CDR3 DNA: TGTGCCAGCAGTGAACGGGACAGATCCTACGAGCAGTACTTC. Its protein product is CASSERDRSYEQYF. This chain connects TRBV2 to TRBJ2-7; 7 bases are shared with TRBD1. Germline V gene sequence: CDR1 SNHLY, CDR2 FYNNEI. This CDR3 comprises 14 residues. V gave up 2 bases and J gave up 1 base; unmatched junction bases: 2.

The chain is built from TRBV5-1 and TRBJ2-3, with 14 bases lining up with TRBD2. V gave up 7 bases and J gave up 0 bases; unmatched junction bases: 4. This CDR3 comprises 16 residues. The V gene's germline CDR1 is SGHRS and CDR2 YFSETQ. The CDR3 loop reads CASGTSGGPSTDTQYF. For the CDR3, the DNA is TGCGCCAGCGGGACTAGCGGGGGCCCTAGCACAGATACGCAGTATTTT.

The CDR3 bases are TGTGCCAGCAGCCCTAACCCGACAGACGGCTACACCTTC. Encoded protein: CASSPNPTDGYTF. V is TRBV7-8 and J is TRBJ1-2, with D tentatively TRBD1 (5 bases). The CDR3 spans 13 residues. V was trimmed by 5 bases and J by 8 bases, leaving 15 bases between them. The germline CDR1 and CDR2 sequences are SGHVS and FQNEAQ.

This clone was counted once. The chain couples TRBV7-6 to TRBJ1-3; D gene uncertain. This CDR3 comprises 13 residues. V was trimmed by 5 bases and J by 4 bases, leaving 9 bases between them. Germline CDR1 and CDR2: SGHVS and FNYEAQ. CDR3 protein: CASSMRRGNTIYF. CDR3 DNA: TGTGCCAGCAGCATGAGACGGGGAAACACCATATATTTT.

This sequence joins TRBV5-6 and TRBJ2-1, with 11 positions matching TRBD2. Germline V gene lookup returns CDR1 SGHDT and CDR2 YYEEEE. The length of the CDR3 is 17 residues. The trim removed 1 base at V and 15 bases at J, leaving 18 bases unmatched. The CDR3 DNA reads as TGTGCCAGCAGCTTGTTATGGAGTGGGACTAGCGGAAAGGGTACGTTCTTC. Translating gives CASSLLWSGTSGKGTFF.

The genes are TRBV28 and TRBJ1-2; D might be TRBD1 (5 bases). Germline CDR1 is MDHEN and CDR2 is SYDVKM. The CDR3 runs 16 residues. Trimming removed 5 bases at V and 5 bases at J, with 21 bases between. In DNA form, the CDR3 reads TGTGCCAGCAGTGAGGGCAGCCTCTTGAGGGGATATGGCTACACCTTC. Its protein product is CASSEGSLLRGYGYTF.

The chain has TRBV4-2 and TRBJ2-2; perhaps TRBD2 as D (6 bases). This CDR3 comprises 13 residues. Germline lookup yields CDR1 LGHNA and CDR2 YNFKEQ. Trimming left V 10 bases short and J 4 bases short, with 13 bases between. Written as DNA, the CDR3 is TGTGCCATATCGGCGGGGAGCACCGGGGAGCTGTTTTTT. Protein sequence: CAISAGSTGELFF.

This clone has more than one count but fewer than ten. The J gene is TRBJ2-7, the V gene TRBV7-2; D possibly uses TRBD1 or TRBD2 (6 bases each). Trimming took 5 bases from V and 2 from J, leaving 16 bases between them. Looked up from germline, CDR1 is SGHTA and CDR2 is FQGNSA. The CDR3 covers 15 residues. This CDR3 reads CASSPRQGGTYEQYF. The CDR3 DNA is TGTGCCAGCAGCCCTCGCCAAGGGGGGACCTACGAGCAGTACTTC.

The V and J genes are TRBV10-3 and TRBJ2-3; D is uncertain. Germline V gives CDR1 ENHRY, CDR2 SYGVKD. V lost 4 bases and J 0 bases, leaving 14 bases between the germline ends. The length of the CDR3 is 16 residues. CDR3 DNA sequence: TGTGCCATCAGTGTGGTAGGGTCTGGGAGCACAGATACGCAGTATTTT. This gives the protein CAISVVGSGSTDTQYF.

This clone occurred once. This chain joins TRBV6-4 and TRBJ2-3, with D perhaps matching TRBD1 (6 bases). Germline CDR1 and CDR2: MRHNA and SNTAGT. This CDR3 comprises 17 residues. Trimming took off 7 bases at V and 2 bases at J, with 22 bases between the two ends. CDR3 DNA: TGTGCCAGCACCCCGGAGAAGGGACAACCCCTCACAGATACGCAGTATTTT. As protein: CASTPEKGQPLTDTQYF.

The rearrangement links TRBV2 to TRBJ1-2, with TRBD1 as a possible D gene (5 bases). The CDR3 is 14 amino acids. Trimming shortened V by 2 bases and J by 4 bases, and 11 bases separated the two germline ends. CDR1 is SNHLY and CDR2 is FYNNEI in the germline V gene. Written as DNA, the CDR3 is TGTGCCAGCAGTGAATACGGGGGGACCTATGGCTACACCTTC. As protein: CASSEYGGTYGYTF. Looking up the rest from reference TRBV2 and TRBJ1-2 gives the full variable domain: EPEVTQTPSHQVTQMGQEVILRCVPISNHLYFYWYRQILGQKVEFLVSFYNNEISEKSEIFDDQFSVERPDGSNFTLKIRSTKLEDSAMYFCASSEYGGTYGYTFGSGTRLTVV.

V is TRBV7-2 and J is TRBJ1-1; D may be TRBD1 (5 bases). The CDR3 is made up of 13 amino acids. With 3 bases removed from V and 5 bases from J, the gap between germline ends came to 10 bases. CDR1 and CDR2 (germline): SGHTA, FQGNSA. The CDR3 region is CASSFQGRTEAFF. The CDR3 nucleotides read TGTGCCAGCAGCTTCCAGGGACGTACTGAAGCTTTCTTT.

Only a few counts were recorded for this clone. This chain uses TRBV28 with TRBJ2-7; no definite D call. V shed 7 bases and J shed 3 bases, with 10 bases lying between them. Germline lookup yields CDR1 MDHEN and CDR2 SYDVKM. The CDR3 extends over 12 amino acids. CDR3 nucleotides: TGTGCCAGCACACCCGATCGCTACGAGCAGTACTTC. This gives the protein CASTPDRYEQYF.

The V call is TRBV19, the J call TRBJ1-4; unclear D gene. Deletions cut 3 bases from V and 8 bases from J, with 13 bases between. Germline assignment: CDR1 LNHDA and CDR2 SQIVND (reference sequence). The CDR3 covers 14 residues. CDR3 residues: CASSILDGGEKLFF. In DNA form, the CDR3 reads TGTGCCAGTAGTATTCTTGACGGAGGGGAAAAACTGTTTTTT.

The chain employs TRBV27 and TRBJ1-1; 9 positions agree with TRBD1. The length of the CDR3 is 15 residues. CDR1 and CDR2 from the germline V gene are MNHEY and SMNVEV (reference sequence). With V trimmed by 8 bases and J by 0 bases, 7 bases remained unmatched. The chain's CDR3 is CASREGQGMNTEAFF. DNA of the CDR3: TGTGCCAGCCGGGAGGGACAGGGAATGAACACTGAAGCTTTCTTT.

The chain uses TRBV6-6 and TRBJ1-2; D is ambiguous. The CDR3 is made up of 13 amino acids. Per germline, CDR1 MNHNY and CDR2 SVGAGI (reference sequence). Between the trimmed V and J ends, which lost 5 bases and 4 bases, there was a span of 11 bases. In DNA, the CDR3 is TGTGCCAGCAGTACTGAGGTGGGCTATGGCTACACCTTC. Translated, it gives CASSTEVGYGYTF.

This clone was found a few times. The V and J genes are TRBV27 and TRBJ1-1; D perhaps matches TRBD1 (6 bases). CDR1 and CDR2 (germline): MNHEY, SMNVEV (reference sequence). Deletions cut 8 bases from V and 4 bases from J, with 17 bases between. The CDR3 contains 14 residues. CDR3: CASASGVGFTEAFF. CDR3 coding DNA: TGTGCCAGCGCCTCAGGGGTGGGGTTCACTGAAGCTTTCTTT.

The chain combines TRBV4-3 with TRBJ2-3, with no clear D. Trimming took off 0 bases at V and 2 bases at J, with 9 bases between the two ends. CDR1 LGHNA and CDR2 YSLEER come from the germline V gene. The CDR3 contains 15 residues. CDR3 loop: CASSQEGGVTDTQYF. In DNA form, the CDR3 reads TGCGCCAGCAGCCAAGAAGGCGGAGTCACAGATACGCAGTATTTT.

J is TRBJ2-7 and V is TRBV4-1; 15 nucleotides line up with TRBD2. Germline V CDR1 and CDR2: MGHRA, YSYEKL. With V trimmed by 3 bases and J by 13 bases, 13 bases remained unmatched. The CDR3 runs 16 residues. The CDR3 loop is CASSQGNGLAGGPTYF. CDR3 coding DNA: TGCGCCAGCAGCCAGGGGAACGGACTAGCGGGGGGGCCGACCTACTTC.

For the CDR3, the DNA is TGTGCCAGCAGCTTGTGGGCACTTCAATGGAACACTGAAGCTTTCTTT. Its translation: CASSLWALQWNTEAFF. This chain joins TRBV5-6 and TRBJ1-1; D unresolved. Per germline, CDR1 SGHDT and CDR2 YYEEEE. Trimming removed 1 base at V and 1 base at J, with 14 bases between. The CDR3 contains 16 residues.